What follows are 27 T cell receptor beta chains derived from one specimen sequenced in a study of OX40 agonist ivuxolimab in advanced cancers. The table came from immunoSEQ multiplex PCR; TCRdb's copy has only in-frame clones and leaves some out. The table records some 80,000 clones, 89% of them present only once. Sequences were derived from CD4+ or CD8+ T cells sorted from blood, sampled in a trial of the OX40 agonist ivuxolimab. The receptors shown here come from an adult with an advanced solid tumor such as melanoma, head and neck, liver or kidney cancer.

V usage is TRBV11-3 and J usage is TRBJ1-1, with TRBD1 as a possible D gene (5 bases). The V and J ends lost 5 bases and 0 bases respectively, with 10 bases between them. The CDR3 is made up of 14 amino acids. Germline lookup yields CDR1 SGHNT and CDR2 YENEEA. The CDR3 coding sequence is TGTGCCAGCAGCCCACAGACAGTGAACACTGAAGCTTTCTTT. As protein: CASSPQTVNTEAFF.

This chain links TRBV7-8 with TRBJ2-5; possibly TRBD2 for D (5 bases). This CDR3 region has 13 residues. V was shortened by 3 bases and J by 2 bases, with 7 bases between the two germline ends. Germline loops: CDR1 SGHVS, CDR2 FQNEAQ. The CDR3 sequence: CASSFSDQETQYF. The CDR3, as DNA: TGTGCCAGCAGCTTTAGCGATCAAGAGACCCAGTACTTC.

The CDR3 is CASSLPRGMTNEQFF. CDR3 DNA: TGTGCCAGCAGCTTGCCTAGGGGGATGACTAATGAGCAGTTCTTC. The genes are TRBV5-4 and TRBJ2-1; possible D gene TRBD1, 6 bases. The ends were cut back, 1 base at V and 7 bases at J, with 15 bases in the middle. From germline, CDR1 is SGHNT and CDR2 YYREEE (reference sequence). There are 15 residues in the CDR3.

The genes are TRBV6-1 and TRBJ2-1, with D perhaps matching TRBD2 (5 bases). From germline, CDR1 is MNHNS and CDR2 SASEGT. The CDR3 has 14 residues. Trimming cost V 1 base and J 7 bases, with 11 bases left between them. The CDR3 DNA reads as TGTGCCAGCAGTGAAGGGGTATGGACTAATGAGCAGTTCTTC. Its protein product is CASSEGVWTNEQFF.

The chain recombines TRBV6-5 with TRBJ1-2, with 9 positions matching TRBD1. With 4 bases clipped from V and 7 bases from J, the junction kept 10 bases outside the gene matches. CDR1 and CDR2 (germline): MNHEY, SVGAGI. CDR3 length: 15 amino acids. In DNA, the CDR3 is TGTGCCAGCAGTTCCCCCCGGGACAGGGCAACTGGCTACACCTTC. Translated: CASSSPRDRATGYTF.

This clone was picked up one time. The V call is TRBV6-6, the J call TRBJ2-3; the match to TRBD2 covers 11 bases. CDR1 and CDR2 (germline): MNHNY, SVGAGI (reference sequence). The J segment lost 6 bases and the V segment lost 2 bases, leaving 7 bases of the junction unmatched. The CDR3 totals 16 residues. CDR3 coding DNA: TGTGCCAGCAGTTACGTAGCGGGAGGGACCTTGGATACGCAGTATTTT. Translation: CASSYVAGGTLDTQYF.

This chain uses TRBV5-4 with TRBJ1-1; D is ambiguous. The CDR3 is made up of 11 amino acids. V was cut by 7 bases and J by 4 bases, with 8 bases left in between. CDR1 is SGHNT and CDR2 is YYREEE in the germline V gene (reference sequence). The CDR3 region is CASGRGTEAFF. The CDR3 DNA is TGTGCCAGCGGCAGAGGCACTGAAGCTTTCTTT.

The chain has TRBV30 and TRBJ1-1; maybe TRBD1 (6 bases). Germline V gene lookup returns CDR1 GTSNPN and CDR2 SVGIG (reference sequence). The CDR3 is 15 residues long. V lost 2 bases to trimming and J lost 6 bases, with 19 bases between them. As DNA, the CDR3 is TGTGCCTGGAGTAAATATGGGGGCGCAATCGCTGAAGCTTTCTTT. Translation: CAWSKYGGAIAEAFF.

The chain recombines TRBV6-5 with TRBJ2-6; possible D gene TRBD2, 6 bases. Germline V gene lookup returns CDR1 MNHEY and CDR2 SVGAGI. Trimming took 6 bases from V and 2 from J, leaving 11 bases between them. The CDR3 is 15 amino acids. Here the CDR3 DNA reads TGTGCCAGCAGCCCCCCGGGGGCTGGGGCCAACGTCCTGACTTTC. Its protein is CASSPPGAGANVLTF.

In its sample, this clone was seen a few times. J is TRBJ1-5 and V is TRBV10-2; D gene unclear. Looked up from germline, CDR1 is WSHSY and CDR2 is SAAADI. V shed 2 bases and J shed 5 bases, with 4 bases lying between them. The CDR3 is made up of 12 amino acids. The CDR3 spells CASSEGYQPQHF. The DNA of the CDR3 is TGCGCCAGCAGTGAGGGATATCAGCCCCAGCATTTT.

The chain has TRBV7-2 and TRBJ2-5, with D perhaps TRBD2 (6 bases). V was cut by 3 bases and J by 4 bases, with 12 bases left in between. The CDR3 totals 14 residues. CDR1 and CDR2 from the germline V gene are SGHTA and FQGNSA. CDR3 amino acids: CASSLSGSRETQYF. CDR3 DNA sequence: TGTGCCAGCAGCTTGTCCGGGAGTAGAGAGACCCAGTACTTC.

The rearrangement links TRBV4-3 to TRBJ1-4; perhaps TRBD1 as D (6 bases). Trimming removed 1 base at V and 4 bases at J, with 25 bases between. Germline CDR1 and CDR2: LGHNA and YSLEER. This CDR3 is 20 amino acids long. CDR3 bases: TGCGCCAGCAGCCAAGCCGATTTACAGGGTCCGAGGGCTATTAATGAAAAACTGTTTTTT. It yields the protein CASSQADLQGPRAINEKLFF.

The rearrangement links TRBV7-9 to TRBJ1-4; 7 bases fit TRBD1. V gave up 4 bases and J gave up 4 bases; unmatched junction bases: 3. This CDR3 region has 14 residues. Germline V gene sequence: CDR1 SEHNR, CDR2 FQNEAQ (reference sequence). CDR3 protein: CASSSGQLNEKLFF. CDR3 coding DNA: TGTGCCAGCAGCTCGGGACAGCTTAATGAAAAACTGTTTTTT.

The rearrangement uses TRBV2 and TRBJ1-1, with a possible D match to TRBD1 (6 bases). Trimming stripped 8 bases from V and 1 base from J, with 11 bases between. This CDR3 is 13 amino acids long. The V gene's germline CDR1 is SNHLY and CDR2 FYNNEI. In nucleotides, the CDR3 is TGTGCCAGCTTCCGGGACACGAACACTGAAGCTTTCTTT. Translated: CASFRDTNTEAFF.

The chain couples TRBV7-2 to TRBJ1-5; 11 bases match TRBD1. CDR3 length: 15 amino acids. Losses at the gene ends were 6 bases for V and 2 bases for J; bases not matched to a gene: 3. In germline, CDR1 is SGHTA, CDR2 FQGNSA. The CDR3 sequence: CASRGQGVGNQPQHF. The CDR3 region has the DNA TGTGCCAGCAGGGGACAGGGGGTTGGCAATCAGCCCCAGCATTTT.

This chain connects TRBV30 to TRBJ2-7; D remains unclear. The CDR3 runs to 12 residues. V lost 0 bases and J 4 bases, leaving 7 bases between the germline ends. Germline CDR1 reads GTSNPN; CDR2 reads SVGIG (reference sequence). The CDR3 is CAWSVQVYEQYF. The CDR3 DNA sequence: TGTGCCTGGAGTGTACAAGTATACGAGCAGTACTTC.

V is TRBV7-8 and J is TRBJ1-1, with D perhaps matching TRBD1 (5 bases). CDR3 size: 15 residues. Germline lookup yields CDR1 SGHVS and CDR2 FQNEAQ. Trimming stripped 1 base from V and 0 bases from J, with 9 bases between. CDR3 nucleotides: TGTGCCAGCAGCTTAGACAGACAGATGAACACTGAAGCTTTCTTT. Protein sequence: CASSLDRQMNTEAFF. Full variable domain (outside the CDR3, taken from reference TRBV7-8 and TRBJ1-1): GAGVSQSPRYKVAKRGQDVALRCDPISGHVSLFWYQQALGQGPEFLTYFQNEAQLDKSGLPSDRFFAERPEGSVSTLKIQRTQQEDSAVYLCASSLDRQMNTEAFFGQGTRLTVV.

A remark on this clone: Additional DNA sequences in this sample encode the identical CDR3. The chain combines TRBV2 with TRBJ1-1; D remains unclear. V gave up 6 bases and J gave up 1 base, with 6 bases separating them. The CDR3 totals 12 residues. The germline CDR1 and CDR2 sequences are SNHLY and FYNNEI. The CDR3 loop is CASRYENTEAFF. The CDR3 DNA sequence: TGTGCCAGCAGGTACGAGAACACTGAAGCTTTCTTT.

In its sample, this clone was seen a few times. V and J are TRBV7-2 and TRBJ1-1; D might be TRBD1 (5 bases). Deletions cut 0 bases from V and 5 bases from J, with 16 bases between. The V gene's germline CDR1 is SGHTA and CDR2 FQGNSA. CDR3 length: 16 residues. CDR3 amino acids: CASSLAPRQRGTEAFF. CDR3 coding DNA: TGTGCCAGCAGCTTAGCGCCGAGACAAAGGGGTACTGAAGCTTTCTTT.

The chain carries TRBV18 and TRBJ1-5; 8 bases agree with TRBD1. V shed 6 bases and J 2 bases; nucleotides not matched to a gene: 3. Germline loops: CDR1 KGHSH, CDR2 LQKENI. CDR3 size: 14 residues. The CDR3 loop reads CASSRGQGNQPQHF. The CDR3 nucleotides are TGTGCCAGCTCGCGGGGACAGGGCAATCAGCCCCAGCATTTT.

The rearrangement uses TRBV11-3 and TRBJ1-1, with D perhaps TRBD1 (5 bases). Trimming cost V 0 bases and J 5 bases, with 13 bases left between them. CDR3 length: 15 residues. Germline V CDR1 and CDR2: SGHNT, YENEEA. CDR3 loop: CASSLEGGGLTEAFF. CDR3 nucleotide sequence: TGTGCCAGCAGCTTAGAAGGTGGGGGGTTAACTGAAGCTTTCTTT.

This sequence joins TRBV5-4 and TRBJ2-5; TRBD1 matches 9 bases. V was pared by 1 base and J by 4 bases, with 11 bases of the junction left unmatched. CDR3 length: 17 residues. Germline V lookup: CDR1 SGHNT, CDR2 YYREEE (reference sequence). CDR3 DNA: TGTGCCAGCAGCTTGTGGGGACAGGGCGAAACGAGAGAGACCCAGTACTTC. This codes for CASSLWGQGETRETQYF.

This clone was picked up one time. The chain carries TRBV12-5 and TRBJ2-7; 7 bases map to TRBD1. The trim removed 2 bases at V and 2 bases at J, leaving 3 bases unmatched. The germline CDR1 and CDR2 sequences are LGHNT and FRNRAP. There are 14 residues in the CDR3. This CDR3 is CASGLSTGPYEQYF. The CDR3 bases are TGTGCTAGTGGTTTGTCGACAGGGCCCTACGAGCAGTACTTC. The whole variable domain, remainder taken from reference TRBV12-5 and TRBJ2-7, is DARVTQTPRHKVTEMGQEVTMRCQPILGHNTVFWYRQTMMQGLELLAYFRNRAPLDDSGMPKDRFSAEMPDATLATLKIQPSEPRDSAVYFCASGLSTGPYEQYFGPGTRLTVT.

CDR3: CAIRIDAGLGDGYTF. The CDR3 DNA reads as TGTGCCATCAGGATTGACGCAGGACTAGGAGATGGCTACACCTTC. The rearrangement uses TRBV10-3 and TRBJ1-2, with D unresolved. CDR1 and CDR2 (germline): ENHRY, SYGVKD. Trimming took 6 bases from V and 6 from J, leaving 20 bases between them. The CDR3 consists of 15 residues.

The V call is TRBV10-1, the J call TRBJ2-2, with D possibly being TRBD2 (6 bases). This CDR3 is built from 13 residues. Trimming left V 4 bases short and J 6 bases short, with 9 bases between. Germline V gene lookup returns CDR1 WNHNN and CDR2 SYGVQD (reference sequence). CDR3 bases: TGCGCCAGCAGTGTTAGGGAGGCCGGGGAGCTGTTTTTT. Residues: CASSVREAGELFF.

For the CDR3, the DNA is TGTGCCTGGACTAGGGCAGCCGGAGTAGGTGAAAAACTGTTTTTT. Residues: CAWTRAAGVGEKLFF. V and J are TRBV30 and TRBJ1-4, with D hard to call. Germline V gene data show CDR1 as GTSNPN and CDR2 as SVGIG (reference sequence). The V end was cut by 4 bases, the J end by 7 bases, with 19 bases between. This CDR3 is built from 15 residues.

This chain joins TRBV5-4 and TRBJ1-1; perhaps TRBD1 as D (5 bases). Germline CDR1 is SGHNT and CDR2 is YYREEE (reference sequence). Trimming left V 4 bases short and J 0 bases short, with 13 bases between. There are 15 residues in the CDR3. The CDR3 sequence: CASSQGRTLNTEAFF. DNA for the CDR3: TGTGCCAGCAGCCAGGGACGGACCCTGAACACTGAAGCTTTCTTT.